Listed below are T cell receptor beta chains from one sample, sequenced in a study of shared clonotypes between healthy human individuals. Sequencing used immunoSEQ multiplex PCR; TCRdb keeps in-frame clones, though not all of them. Here the sample spans about 1.1 million clones, approximately 80% being singletons. The sample was memory CD4+ T cells from PBMCs. The source of these receptors is a man aged 18 to 29 in good health. Some clones in this sample may be carry-over from other donors' samples. Each CDR3 is given with its conserved first and last residue. The D gene is left open where the match is weak. The size field is filled for only some rows; it gives once, few, many or a size class.

>NA|TRBJ2-5|TRBV4-1|NA
CASSQDLTSKETQYF
TGCGCCAGCAGCCAAGATTTGACTAGTAAAGAGACCCAGTACTTC
>TRBD2|TRBJ2-7|TRBV30|NA
CAWSVLPGSGTFYEQYF
TGTGCTTGGAGTGTACTTCCGGGTAGCGGGACCTTCTACGAGCAGTACTTC
>TRBD1|TRBJ2-4|TRBV4-1|NA
CASSLRTGGSNIQYF
TGCGCCAGCAGCCTCCGGACAGGGGGGTCGAACATTCAGTACTTC
>NA|TRBJ1-1|TRBV18|NA
CASSPYVGGRDTEAFF
TGTGCCAGCTCACCATATGTAGGGGGTAGGGACACTGAAGCTTTCTTT
>TRBD1|TRBJ2-7|TRBV18|NA
CASSPGQGVSYEQYF
TGTGCCAGCTCACCAGGGCAGGGGGTGAGCTACGAGCAGTACTTC
>NA|TRBJ2-7|TRBV29-1|NA
CSVEDSTYEQYF
TGCAGCGTCGAGGACTCGACCTACGAGCAGTACTTC
>NA|TRBJ2-7|TRBV27|many
CASSYRGHEQYF
TGTGCCAGCTCATACCGGGGTCACGAGCAGTACTTC
>TRBD1|TRBJ1-1|TRBV4-2|NA
CASSQVGGGGEAFF
TGTGCCAGCAGCCAAGTTGGAGGGGGCGGTGAAGCTTTCTTT
>TRBD1|TRBJ2-4|TRBV11-1|NA
CASRQGISKNIQYF
TGTGCCAGCAGACAGGGGATCTCCAAAAACATTCAGTACTTC
>TRBD2|TRBJ2-1|TRBV28|NA
CASRLAGGPSNEQFF
TGTGCCAGCAGATTAGCGGGAGGGCCCTCGAATGAGCAGTTCTTC
>TRBD1|TRBJ2-7|TRBV6-5|NA
CASSRQGTHEQYF
TGTGCCAGCAGCCGACAGGGTACCCACGAGCAGTACTTC
>NA|TRBJ2-1|TRBV7-3|NA
CASSRRTQGDNEQFF
TGTGCCAGCAGCCGACGGACCCAGGGCGACAATGAGCAGTTCTTC
>TRBD1|TRBJ2-3|TRBV30|NA
CAWSVQGADTQYF
TGTGCCTGGAGTGTACAGGGGGCAGATACGCAGTATTTT
>NA|TRBJ2-5|TRBV27|NA
CASSRRRVETQYF
TGTGCCAGCAGTCGCCGGCGGGTCGAGACCCAGTACTTC
>NA|TRBJ1-1|TRBV6-1|NA
CASIWAGLTEAFF
TGTGCCAGCATTTGGGCAGGACTCACTGAAGCTTTCTTT
>NA|TRBJ2-7|TRBV5-1|NA
CASSSGQIYSYEQYF
TGCGCCAGCAGCTCCGGACAGATCTACTCCTACGAGCAGTACTTC
>TRBD1|TRBJ2-7|TRBV28|few
CASREQGAGYEQYF
TGTGCCAGCAGAGAGCAGGGGGCTGGCTACGAGCAGTACTTC
>NA|TRBJ2-7|TRBV29-1|NA
CSVRGTLYEQYF
TGCAGCGTTCGCGGGACACTCTACGAGCAGTACTTC
>TRBD2|TRBJ2-3|TRBV7-8|once
CASSLNLAGATDTQYF
TGTGCCAGCAGCCTCAATCTAGCGGGAGCCACAGATACGCAGTATTTT
>NA|TRBJ1-5|TRBV19|once
CASRRTEVNQPQHF
TGTGCCAGTCGAAGGACGGAAGTCAATCAGCCCCAGCATTTT
>TRBD2|TRBJ2-5|TRBV4-2|NA
CASSQDRLAGRMQETQYF
TGTGCCAGCAGCCAAGATAGGCTAGCGGGAAGAATGCAAGAGACCCAGTACTTC
>NA|TRBJ2-1|TRBV4-3|NA
CASSQGLLYNEQFF
TGCGCCAGCAGCCAAGGACTATTGTACAATGAGCAGTTCTTC
>TRBD1|TRBJ1-3|TRBV9|NA
CASSVASGGSGNTIYF
TGTGCCAGCAGCGTAGCGTCAGGGGGCTCTGGAAACACCATATATTTT
>TRBD1|TRBJ1-1|TRBV6-1|NA
CASTKDRGRTEAFF
TGTGCCAGCACCAAAGACAGGGGGCGGACTGAAGCTTTCTTT
>TRBD2|TRBJ2-3|TRBV5-1|NA
CASSLEVSGTSDTQYF
TGCGCCAGCAGCTTGGAGGTTAGCGGGACATCAGATACGCAGTATTTT
>NA|TRBJ2-6|TRBV7-5|NA
CVRSFRQLLLSGANVLTF
TGTGTCAGAAGCTTCCGGCAACTCCTCCTCTCTGGGGCCAACGTCCTGACTTTC
>NA|TRBJ1-1|TRBV4-2|NA
CASSQEPLAEAFF
TGTGCCAGCAGCCAAGAACCCCTCGCTGAAGCTTTCTTT